These 29 T cell receptor beta chains originate from one sample sequenced in a study of identical twins. TCRdb reanalysed the 5' RACE reads using MiXCR and keeps one entry per CDR3 protein. The data hold roughly 480,000 distinct CDR3 sequences, with 20% to 25% observed a single time. These same data were also listed under a study on T cells expressing NK-cell markers.

Sequenced: CD4+ T cells sorted from blood. The receptors here all came from a woman under 30 in good health.

The chain links TRBV20-1 to TRBJ2-3, with D unresolved. Between the trimmed V and J ends, which lost 4 bases and 4 bases, there was a span of 15 bases. The germline CDR1 and CDR2 sequences are DFQATT and SNEGSKA (reference sequence). CDR3 size: 14 residues. Here the CDR3 DNA reads TGCAGTGCTAAAGGCCCGATGGCGGCAGATACGCAGTATTTT. Translating it yields CSAKGPMAADTQYF.

The chain joins TRBV5-1 to TRBJ2-7, with D perhaps matching TRBD1 (6 bases). This CDR3 is 14 amino acids long. The germline V gene encodes CDR1 SGHRS and CDR2 YFSETQ. V lost 4 bases and J lost 5, with 16 bases in between. The CDR3 DNA reads as TGCGCCAGCAGCGGCCGGGACACCCGGAACGAGCAGTACTTC. Its translation: CASSGRDTRNEQYF.

This clonotype was detected only a few times. The CDR3 here is CASSQLAGGPENEQYF. Here the CDR3 DNA reads TGTGCCAGCAGCCAACTAGCGGGGGGCCCGGAGAACGAGCAGTACTTC. This chain connects TRBV3-1 to TRBJ2-7; TRBD2 agrees at 11 bases. With V trimmed by 2 bases and J by 5 bases, 8 bases remained unmatched. CDR1 LGHDT and CDR2 YNNKEL come from the germline V gene (reference sequence). The CDR3 is 16 residues long.

This clonotype was seen many times. This chain uses TRBV5-1 with TRBJ2-7, with TRBD2 matching 10 bases. The germline CDR1 and CDR2 sequences are SGHRS and YFSETQ. The CDR3 extends over 16 amino acids. J lost 1 base, V lost 5 bases, and 9 bases had no gene match. The CDR3 loop is CASSVLAGPNSYEQYF. Here the CDR3 DNA reads TGCGCCAGCAGTGTACTAGCGGGGCCGAATTCCTACGAGCAGTACTTC. Based on the CDR3 plus reference TRBV5-1 and TRBJ2-7, the full variable domain is KAGVTQTPRYLIKTRGQQVTLSCSPISGHRSVSWYQQTPGQGLQFLFEYFSETQRNKGNFPGRFSGRQFSNSRSEMNVSTLELGDSALYLCASSVLAGPNSYEQYFGPGTRLTVT.

The V call is TRBV3-1, the J call TRBJ2-2; possibly TRBD2 for D (6 bases). Looked up from germline, CDR1 is LGHDT and CDR2 is YNNKEL (reference sequence). V gave up 2 bases and J gave up 5 bases, with 6 bases separating them. The length of the CDR3 is 13 residues. The CDR3 is CASSQLATGELFF. The DNA of the CDR3 is TGTGCCAGCAGCCAACTAGCGACCGGGGAGCTGTTTTTT. Complete variable domain (other parts from reference TRBV3-1 and TRBJ2-2): DTAVSQTPKYLVTQMGNDKSIKCEQNLGHDTMYWYKQDSKKFLKIMFSYNNKELIINETVPNRFSPKSPDKAHLNLHINSLELGDSAVYFCASSQLATGELFFGEGSRLTVL.

The rearrangement links TRBV12-3 or TRBV12-4 to TRBJ2-4; D unresolved. This CDR3 is 15 amino acids long. Trimming cost V 7 bases and J 2 bases, with 15 bases left between them. CDR3 sequence reads: CASTFRALPKNIQYF. CDR3 in DNA: TGTGCCAGCACTTTTCGGGCCCTACCCAAAAACATTCAGTACTTC.

The V and J genes are TRBV11-1 and TRBJ2-5, with TRBD2 matching over 13 bases. The trim removed 5 bases at V and 5 bases at J, leaving 14 bases unmatched. CDR3 length: 18 amino acids. From germline, CDR1 is SGHAT and CDR2 FQDESV (reference sequence). The CDR3 loop is CASSAGLAGASRAETQYF. CDR3 nucleotide sequence: TGTGCCAGCAGCGCCGGACTAGCGGGGGCCTCCCGGGCGGAGACCCAGTACTTC.

The chain employs TRBV27 and TRBJ1-1; 9 bases align to TRBD1. The CDR3 has 18 residues. The trim removed 5 bases at V and 6 bases at J, leaving 19 bases unmatched. Germline V gene data show CDR1 as MNHEY and CDR2 as SMNVEV (reference sequence). Here the CDR3 reads CASSPGTGQGKPGAEAFF. The CDR3 region has the DNA TGTGCCAGCAGTCCAGGTACGGGACAGGGAAAACCGGGCGCTGAAGCTTTCTTT.

This clonotype has more than one count but fewer than ten. The chain uses TRBV18 and TRBJ2-3; 8 nucleotides align to TRBD2. CDR3 size: 15 residues. Germline loops: CDR1 KGHSH, CDR2 LQKENI. Losses at the gene ends were 7 bases for V and 4 bases for J; bases not matched to a gene: 10. CDR3 coding DNA: TGTGCCAGCTACCCCGGGGGGGCAAGGGCAGATACGCAGTATTTT. Protein product: CASYPGGARADTQYF.

The chain combines TRBV5-1 with TRBJ2-1; TRBD2 aligns across 7 bases. CDR3 length: 15 residues. The germline V gene encodes CDR1 SGHRS and CDR2 YFSETQ. V shed 0 bases and J 5 bases; nucleotides not matched to a gene: 5. The DNA for the CDR3 is TGCGCCAGCAGCTTGGCCGGGAGGACCAACAATGAGCAGTTCTTC. Amino acids: CASSLAGRTNNEQFF.

This clonotype was seen a handful of times. This chain links TRBV2 with TRBJ2-3; TRBD2 matches at 7 bases. CDR1 is SNHLY and CDR2 is FYNNEI in the germline V gene. V was clipped by 3 bases and J by 2 bases; unmatched bases: 8. The CDR3 loop spans 16 amino acids. CDR3 sequence: CASSDGRGTYTDTQYF. CDR3 sequence (DNA): TGTGCCAGCAGTGATGGGCGGGGGACCTACACAGATACGCAGTATTTT.

J is TRBJ2-2 and V is TRBV11-2; D possibly uses TRBD1 or TRBD2 (6 bases each). Germline V CDR1 and CDR2: SGHAT, FQNNGV. The germline V and J ends were trimmed by 0 bases and 4 bases, with 24 bases remaining between them. CDR3 size: 20 residues. CDR3 in DNA: TGTGCCAGCAGCTTAGAAGGCGGTATGGGGGGCAGCGGTGGCACCGGGGAGCTGTTTTTT. This codes for CASSLEGGMGGSGGTGELFF.

The rearrangement links TRBV20-1 to TRBJ2-1; 12 positions match TRBD2. The germline CDR1 and CDR2 sequences are DFQATT and SNEGSKA (reference sequence). This CDR3 is 16 amino acids long. J lost 6 bases, V lost 2 bases, and 8 bases had no gene match. The CDR3 reads CSARLAGGKGPNEQFF. The CDR3 DNA reads as TGCAGTGCTAGACTAGCGGGAGGGAAGGGCCCCAATGAGCAGTTCTTC.

This clonotype was counted between two and nine times. CDR3 DNA: TGCAGTGCTAGAGGGCAGTACACTGAAGCTTTCTTT. Translating gives CSARGQYTEAFF. V usage is TRBV20-1 and J usage is TRBJ1-1; D is unclear. The germline gives CDR1 DFQATT, CDR2 SNEGSKA (reference sequence). Between the trimmed V and J ends, which lost 1 base and 3 bases, there was a span of 6 bases. The CDR3 is 12 amino acids.

The rearrangement uses TRBV7-9 and TRBJ2-2; TRBD2 might be the D (5 bases). With 7 bases removed from V and 4 bases from J, the gap between germline ends came to 19 bases. This CDR3 contains 16 residues. Germline V CDR1 and CDR2: SEHNR, FQNEAQ (reference sequence). The DNA of the CDR3 is TGTGCCAGCACCTCCGGTGGGTCGAGCGGCACCGGGGAGCTGTTTTTT. As protein: CASTSGGSSGTGELFF. The variable domain in full, completed from reference TRBV7-9 and TRBJ2-2, reads DTGVSQNPRHKITKRGQNVTFRCDPISEHNRLYWYRQTLGQGPEFLTYFQNEAQLEKSRLLSDRFSAERPKGSFSTLEIQRTEQGDSAMYLCASTSGGSSGTGELFFGEGSRLTVL.

V and J are TRBV14 and TRBJ2-2; no reliable D call. V lost 4 bases, J lost 7 bases, and 10 bases lay in between. This CDR3 has 13 amino acids. Germline V gene lookup returns CDR1 SGHDN and CDR2 FVKESK. CDR3 nucleotides: TGTGCCAGCAGCCTACAATGGGTCGGGGAGCTGTTTTTT. This gives the protein CASSLQWVGELFF.

The chain carries TRBV18 and TRBJ2-7, with 10 bases that match TRBD1. The CDR3 spans 18 residues. With V trimmed by 3 bases and J by 0 bases, 11 bases remained unmatched. CDR1 KGHSH and CDR2 LQKENI come from the germline V gene. CDR3 bases: TGTGCCAGCTCACCGCACGAGCTGGGACAGGGGAGCTCCTACGAGCAGTACTTC. The encoded protein is CASSPHELGQGSSYEQYF. Full variable domain (outside the CDR3, taken from reference TRBV18 and TRBJ2-7): NAGVMQNPRHLVRRRGQEARLRCSPMKGHSHVYWYRQLPEEGLKFMVYLQKENIIDESGMPKERFSAEFPKEGPSILRIQQVVRGDSAAYFCASSPHELGQGSSYEQYFGPGTRLTVT.

The rearrangement joins TRBV29-1 to TRBJ2-7; tentative D call: TRBD2 (5 bases). V lost 8 bases and J 0 bases, leaving 14 bases between the germline ends. The CDR3 contains 13 residues. Germline V CDR1 and CDR2: SQVTM, ANQGSEA. The CDR3 DNA sequence: TGCAGCTTTCGACGGGGTAGCTCCTACGAGCAGTACTTC. This encodes CSFRRGSSYEQYF.

The chain couples TRBV12-5 to TRBJ2-3, with no clear D. Germline CDR1 reads LGHNT; CDR2 reads FRNRAP. The CDR3 spans 12 residues. V was trimmed by 4 bases and J by 2 bases, leaving 4 bases between them. CDR3 nucleotide sequence: TGTGCTAGTGGTTACACCACAGATACGCAGTATTTT. This codes for CASGYTTDTQYF.

Ten or more counts support this clonotype. J is TRBJ1-1 and V is TRBV5-6; 7 nucleotides line up with TRBD1. CDR1 and CDR2 from the germline V gene are SGHDT and YYEEEE. J lost 6 bases, V lost 1 base, and 6 bases had no gene match. The CDR3 is 14 amino acids. CDR3 loop: CASSLRQGSAEAFF. CDR3 bases: TGTGCCAGCAGCTTGAGACAGGGTTCGGCTGAAGCTTTCTTT.

This clonotype was recorded at least ten times. V is TRBV12-3 or TRBV12-4 and J is TRBJ2-3; D is possibly TRBD1 or TRBD2 (5 bases each). Trimming took 7 bases from V and 8 from J, leaving 13 bases between them. CDR3 size: 12 residues. CDR3 nucleotides: TGTGCCAGCACTCCCGGGGACGGTACGCAGTATTTT. It codes for CASTPGDGTQYF.

This clonotype has a handful of counts. The rearrangement links TRBV5-1 to TRBJ2-2, with TRBD1 as a possible D gene (7 bases). This CDR3 contains 15 residues. Trimming pared 5 bases from V and 1 base from J, leaving 12 bases between. CDR1 is SGHRS and CDR2 is YFSETQ in the germline V gene. CDR3 in amino acids: CASREGAVNTGELFF. The CDR3 region has the DNA TGCGCCAGCAGGGAGGGGGCAGTGAACACCGGGGAGCTGTTTTTT.

The chain couples TRBV12-3 or TRBV12-4 to TRBJ2-7; 8 bases map to TRBD1. The CDR3 contains 15 residues. With V trimmed by 6 bases and J by 4 bases, 11 bases remained unmatched. CDR3 in amino acids: CASRGPWDRPYEQYF. The CDR3 DNA sequence: TGTGCCAGCAGGGGACCGTGGGACAGGCCTTACGAGCAGTACTTC.

This clonotype was observed a handful of times. The chain recombines TRBV6-1 with TRBJ2-2; 8 nucleotides align to TRBD1. The CDR3 extends over 15 amino acids. CDR1 is MNHNS, CDR2 SASEGT, per germline. V shed 5 bases and J 5 bases; nucleotides not matched to a gene: 7. The CDR3 spells CASSPSGGATGELFF. The CDR3 DNA reads TGTGCCAGCAGTCCTTCAGGGGGCGCGACCGGGGAGCTGTTTTTT.

This chain uses TRBV7-2 with TRBJ1-1, with D unresolved. Germline V lookup: CDR1 SGHTA, CDR2 FQGNSA. The V and J ends lost 6 bases and 1 base respectively, with 15 bases between them. The CDR3 totals 15 residues. The CDR3 reads CASSPRNSANTEAFF. The CDR3 region has the DNA TGTGCCAGCAGTCCCCGAAACAGCGCGAACACTGAAGCTTTCTTT.

This rearrangement joins TRBV7-2 to TRBJ2-1; D remains unclear. Germline CDR1 reads SGHTA; CDR2 reads FQGNSA. V shed 5 bases and J shed 5 bases, with 13 bases lying between them. The CDR3 contains 14 residues. In DNA form, the CDR3 reads TGTGCCAGCAGCCCCTACTCTGGCCACAATGAGCAGTTCTTC. Translated, it gives CASSPYSGHNEQFF.

This clonotype was observed a few times. J is TRBJ2-7 and V is TRBV7-2; D is undetermined. Trimming stripped 1 base from V and 6 bases from J, with 10 bases between. This CDR3 is built from 13 residues. Germline loops: CDR1 SGHTA, CDR2 FQGNSA. CDR3 amino acids: CASSLVAVGEQYF. The CDR3 DNA is TGTGCCAGCAGCTTAGTGGCAGTCGGCGAGCAGTACTTC. Looking up the rest from reference TRBV7-2 and TRBJ2-7 gives the full variable domain: GAGVSQSPSNKVTEKGKDVELRCDPISGHTALYWYRQSLGQGLEFLIYFQGNSAPDKSGLPSDRFSAERTGGSVSTLTIQRTQQEDSAVYLCASSLVAVGEQYFGPGTRLTVT.

V is TRBV3-1 and J is TRBJ2-5; D gene unclear. The ends were cut back, 3 bases at V and 4 bases at J, with 12 bases in the middle. This CDR3 spans 14 amino acids. Germline values: CDR1 LGHDT, CDR2 YNNKEL (reference sequence). In nucleotides, the CDR3 is TGTGCCAGCAGCCAGCCTAACACCATAGAGACCCAGTACTTC. Its translation: CASSQPNTIETQYF.

The rearrangement uses TRBV20-1 and TRBJ2-5; D uncertain. Germline loops: CDR1 DFQATT, CDR2 SNEGSKA (reference sequence). This CDR3 spans 15 amino acids. Trimming shortened V by 3 bases and J by 5 bases, and 19 bases separated the two germline ends. The CDR3 nucleotides read TGCAGTGCTAGGTTCCCGGGCAGGCGCAAGGAGACCCAGTACTTC. This codes for CSARFPGRRKETQYF.